The 10 T cell receptor beta chains reported below all come from one sample, sequenced in a study of blood T cell repertoires in COVID-19. Assay used: immunoSEQ multiplex PCR; TCRdb lists only in-frame clones, some missing. The data show a few hundred thousand clones, with approximately 83% seen just once and 15% to 18% held by the top ten. Sequenced input: peripheral blood. The receptors were gathered from a person in their 70s with COVID-19, enrolled during active disease.

V gene TRBV9 combines with J gene TRBJ2-1; 8 bases map to TRBD2. V shed 4 bases and J 5 bases; nucleotides not matched to a gene: 11. Looked up from germline, CDR1 is SGDLS and CDR2 is YYNGEE. The CDR3 has 16 amino acids. The CDR3 sequence is CASSPNGAGENNEQFF. CDR3 nucleotides: TGTGCCAGCAGCCCCAACGGAGCGGGAGAGAACAATGAGCAGTTCTTC.

The rearrangement joins TRBV2 to TRBJ1-1; D may be TRBD1 (6 bases). The CDR3 contains 14 residues. Trimming left V 2 bases short and J 7 bases short, with 14 bases between. Germline V gene sequence: CDR1 SNHLY, CDR2 FYNNEI. CDR3: CASSERVDSREAFF. CDR3 nucleotides: TGTGCCAGCAGTGAACGAGTGGACAGCCGTGAAGCTTTCTTT.

In its sample, this clone was seen a few times. The V call is TRBV5-1, the J call TRBJ1-2; a weak D match, TRBD1 (5 bases). From germline, CDR1 is SGHRS and CDR2 YFSETQ. The CDR3 runs to 14 residues. V lost 0 bases to trimming and J lost 7 bases, with 13 bases between them. For the CDR3, the DNA is TGCGCCAGCAGCTTGGATGCCGGGGGAGGTGGCTACACCTTC. Amino acids: CASSLDAGGGGYTF. The full variable domain, completed using reference TRBV5-1 and TRBJ1-2, is KAGVTQTPRYLIKTRGQQVTLSCSPISGHRSVSWYQQTPGQGLQFLFEYFSETQRNKGNFPGRFSGRQFSNSRSEMNVSTLELGDSALYLCASSLDAGGGGYTFGSGTRLTVV.

The chain uses TRBV19 and TRBJ2-7, with D possibly being TRBD2 (5 bases). Germline values: CDR1 LNHDA, CDR2 SQIVND (reference sequence). Trimming cost V 9 bases and J 0 bases, with 24 bases left between them. There are 17 residues in the CDR3. For the CDR3, the DNA is TGTGCCAGCTACGGGGTGGGCTCCCCCCAAATCTCCTACGAGCAGTACTTC. Encoded protein: CASYGVGSPQISYEQYF.

This clone was observed a few times. This chain joins TRBV6-5 and TRBJ2-2, with D possibly being TRBD2 (6 bases). In germline, CDR1 is MNHEY, CDR2 SVGAGI. The CDR3 spans 15 residues. Trimming cost V 0 bases and J 4 bases, with 9 bases left between them. The CDR3 nucleotides read TGTGCCAGCAGTTACTCTGGGGGAGGCACCGGGGAGCTGTTTTTT. Amino acid sequence: CASSYSGGGTGELFF.

This clone was seen only a few times. This chain joins TRBV2 and TRBJ1-1, with 12 bases matching TRBD1. Germline loops: CDR1 SNHLY, CDR2 FYNNEI. This CDR3 spans 13 amino acids. The trim removed 8 bases at V and 6 bases at J, leaving 4 bases unmatched. The CDR3 here is CASLGQGAAEAFF. The DNA for the CDR3 is TGTGCCAGCCTGGGACAGGGGGCCGCTGAAGCTTTCTTT.

This clone was recorded a few times. V and J are TRBV4-3 and TRBJ1-2; D gene unclear. V was cut by 0 bases and J by 9 bases, with 11 bases left in between. The V gene's germline CDR1 is LGHNA and CDR2 YSLEER. CDR3 length equals 13 residues. The CDR3 coding sequence is TGCGCCAGCAGCCAAGATGCGGGTTACCGCTACACCTTC. This sequence encodes CASSQDAGYRYTF.

The chain couples TRBV4-2 to TRBJ2-2, with D possibly TRBD2 on 6 matching bases. CDR1 and CDR2 from the germline V gene are LGHNA and YNFKEQ. CDR3 length equals 17 residues. Deletions cut 2 bases from V and 8 bases from J, with 21 bases between. The CDR3 spells CASSQSSGTSPRGELFF. The CDR3 coding sequence is TGTGCCAGCAGCCAATCCTCCGGGACTTCGCCGCGGGGGGAGCTGTTTTTT.

The V gene is TRBV7-9, the J gene TRBJ2-7; D may be TRBD2 (6 bases). V was cut by 4 bases and J by 0 bases, with 10 bases left in between. From germline, CDR1 is SEHNR and CDR2 FQNEAQ (reference sequence). The CDR3 is 14 residues long. As DNA, the CDR3 is TGTGCCAGCAGCTCGGGACTGAACTCCTACGAGCAGTACTTC. It encodes CASSSGLNSYEQYF.

The gene calls are TRBV19 and TRBJ1-5; 8 bases map to TRBD1. Germline CDR1 LNHDA, CDR2 SQIVND (reference sequence). This CDR3 has 15 amino acids. V lost 1 base to trimming and J lost 3 bases; unmatched junction nucleotides: 2. The CDR3 sequence is CASSIGDRFNQPQHF. CDR3 bases: TGTGCCAGTAGTATAGGGGACAGGTTCAATCAGCCCCAGCATTTT.